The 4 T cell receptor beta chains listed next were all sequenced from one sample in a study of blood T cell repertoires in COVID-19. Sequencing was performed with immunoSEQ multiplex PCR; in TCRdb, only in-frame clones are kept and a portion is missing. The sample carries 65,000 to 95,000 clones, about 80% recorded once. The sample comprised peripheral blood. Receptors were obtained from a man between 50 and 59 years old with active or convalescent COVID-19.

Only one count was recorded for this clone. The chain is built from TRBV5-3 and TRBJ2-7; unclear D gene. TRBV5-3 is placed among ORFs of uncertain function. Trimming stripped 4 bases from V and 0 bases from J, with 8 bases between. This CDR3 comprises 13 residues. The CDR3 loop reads CARSPTGSYEQYF. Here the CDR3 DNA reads TGTGCCAGAAGCCCCACTGGCTCCTACGAGCAGTACTTC.

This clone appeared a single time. The CDR3 protein is CASSFAGRGSYGYTF. The CDR3 DNA is TGTGCCAGCAGTTTCGCGGGCAGGGGGTCGTACGGCTACACCTTC. V usage is TRBV6-2 or TRBV6-3 and J usage is TRBJ1-2; 7 nucleotides agree with TRBD1. The V and J ends lost 4 bases and 8 bases, in that order; junction bases with no gene match: 13. Germline assignment: CDR1 MNHEY and CDR2 SVGEGT. The CDR3 is 15 amino acids.

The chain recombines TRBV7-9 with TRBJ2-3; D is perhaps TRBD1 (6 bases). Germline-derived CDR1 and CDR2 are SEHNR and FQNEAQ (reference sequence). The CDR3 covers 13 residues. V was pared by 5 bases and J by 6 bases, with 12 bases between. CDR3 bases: TGTGCCAGCAGCGTCACAGGGCCCGATACGCAGTATTTT. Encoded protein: CASSVTGPDTQYF.

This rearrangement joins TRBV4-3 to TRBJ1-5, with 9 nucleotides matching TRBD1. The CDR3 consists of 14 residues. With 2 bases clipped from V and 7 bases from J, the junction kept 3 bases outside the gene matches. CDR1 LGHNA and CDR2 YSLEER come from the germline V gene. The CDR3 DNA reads TGCGCCAGCAGCCAATCACAGGGGGCCCAGCCCCAGCATTTT. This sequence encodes CASSQSQGAQPQHF.